This T cell receptor (beta chain) appears in the sequencing data of a study of T cell repertoires in cytomegalovirus infection. Whole-study context: Indications of both CMV infection and matching HLA type were provided by public TCR beta signatures.

Study-level results: The response measured ex vivo was dominated by TCR beta clonotypes (HLA-C-restricted and CMV-specific). Pooled public TCR beta family frequency picked out CMV carriers with the relevant HLA.

V lost 3 bases and J 2 bases, leaving 13 bases between the germline ends. This CDR3 is 15 amino acids long. Germline V lookup: CDR1 SGHAT, CDR2 FQDESV (reference sequence). TCRdb fed the reads into MiXCR, producing one record per CDR3 protein. Of 65,000 to 95,000 distinct CDR3 sequences listed, 3.5% to 4.5% are singletons. This clonotype was recorded at least ten times. Antigen: not known. The sequenced material came from PBMCs. The rearrangement links TRBV11-1 to TRBJ1-1, with D maybe TRBD1 (5 bases). This receptor was obtained from a human donor in good health (CMV status not recorded). Some clones in this sample may be carry-over from other donors' samples. This chain's CDR3 is CASSFPGRINTEAFF. CDR3 DNA: TGTGCCAGCAGCTTCCCGGGACGGATCAACACTGAAGCTTTCTTT.